These T cell receptor beta chains were read from a single sample in a study of blood T cell repertoires in COVID-19. The protocol was immunoSEQ multiplex PCR, while the TCRdb copy is restricted to in-frame clones and leaves out a portion. The sample contains some 300,000 clones, more than 75% of which appear only once. Sequencing used PBMCs or T cells enriched from blood (not recorded which). These receptors originate from a man aged 30 to 45 who had recovered from COVID-19. CDR3s include the opening cysteine and the closing phenylalanine or tryptophan. A D gene is named only where the DNA matches it firmly. Part of the rows lack a size; the others show once, few, many or a class for expanded clones.

J | size | D | V | CDR3 | DNA
TRBJ2-5 | - | TRBD2 | TRBV6-1 | CASKRDSGRQETQYF | TGTGCCAGCAAGCGGGACTCAGGGCGCCAAGAGACCCAGTACTTC
TRBJ2-3 | - | - | TRBV5-1 | CASSLGGSSTDTQYF | TGCGCCAGCAGCTTGGGAGGGTCCTCAACAGATACGCAGTATTTT
TRBJ2-1 | - | TRBD2 | TRBV12-5 | CASERDLLTDEQFF | TGTGCTAGTGAGCGGGATCTCCTAACCGATGAGCAGTTCTTC
TRBJ2-7 | once | TRBD1 | TRBV5-4 | CASSPGGTGGSHEQYF | TGTGCCAGCAGTCCCGGGGGGACAGGGGGCTCCCACGAGCAGTACTTC
TRBJ1-5 | once | TRBD1 | TRBV6-6 | CASTRQGVRSQPQHF | TGTGCCAGCACCAGACAGGGGGTACGTTCACAGCCCCAGCATTTT
TRBJ1-4 | - | TRBD1 | TRBV2 | CASREGQGGEKLFF | TGTGCCAGCAGGGAAGGACAGGGTGGAGAAAAACTGTTTTTT
TRBJ1-5 | - | - | TRBV12-1 | CASSSWTGGTEPQHF | TGTGCCAGCAGCTCCTGGACAGGGGGCACCGAGCCCCAGCATTTT
TRBJ1-1 | once | - | TRBV19 | CASGTRRSNTEAFF | TGTGCCAGTGGGACACGCAGGTCGAACACTGAAGCTTTCTTT
TRBJ2-7 | - | TRBD2 | TRBV5-6 | CASSQRLAVHYEQYF | TGTGCCAGCAGCCAAAGACTAGCGGTACACTACGAGCAGTACTTC
TRBJ1-5 | - | - | TRBV6-5 | CASTKGQSSNQPQHF | TGTGCCAGCACCAAAGGACAGTCCAGCAATCAGCCCCAGCATTTT
TRBJ2-7 | once | TRBD2 | TRBV29-1 | CSVGGLAGPYEQYF | TGCAGCGTTGGAGGATTAGCGGGGCCATACGAGCAGTACTTC
TRBJ1-1 | - | - | TRBV11-3 | CASSFRNTEAFF | TGTGCCAGCAGCTTTAGGAACACTGAAGCTTTCTTT
TRBJ2-7 | - | TRBD1 | TRBV27 | CASTGQGSYEQYF | TGTGCCAGCACGGGACAGGGCTCCTACGAGCAGTACTTC
TRBJ2-3 | - | - | TRBV7-8 | CASSSREAQYF | TGTGCCAGCAGCTCGAGAGAGGCGCAGTATTTT
TRBJ2-3 | few | TRBD2 | TRBV3-1/TRBV3-2 | CASSQGSGGAVTQYF | TGTGCCAGCAGCCAAGGTAGCGGGGGGGCCGTTACGCAGTATTTT
TRBJ2-7 | - | - | TRBV7-2 | CASTPGQLDYEQYF | TGTGCCAGCACCCCAGGACAGTTGGACTACGAGCAGTACTTC
TRBJ2-3 | once | TRBD1 | TRBV3-1/TRBV3-2 | CASSQVYLLGTGISPTQYF | TGTGCCAGCAGCCAAGTGTACCTTCTGGGGACAGGGATTAGCCCTACGCAGTATTTT
TRBJ1-1 | - | - | TRBV6-2/TRBV6-3 | CASSYVKGGTEAFF | TGTGCCAGCAGTTACGTGAAGGGAGGGACTGAAGCTTTCTTT
TRBJ2-7 | once | TRBD1 | TRBV9 | CASSVGRGLGEQYF | TGTGCCAGCAGCGTAGGTAGGGGGCTTGGCGAGCAGTACTTC
TRBJ2-5 | few | TRBD1 | TRBV6-1 | CASSDLTGQQETQYF | TGTGCCAGCAGTGACCTAACGGGACAGCAAGAGACCCAGTACTTC
TRBJ2-1 | once | TRBD1 | TRBV25-1 | CASSDVIGTGNGNEQFF | TGTGCCAGCAGTGACGTCATTGGGACAGGGAATGGCAATGAGCAGTTCTTC
TRBJ1-6 | - | TRBD1 | TRBV18 | CASSRNRGNSPLHF | TGTGCCAGCTCCAGAAACAGGGGGAATTCACCCCTCCACTTT
TRBJ1-1 | - | TRBD1 | TRBV28 | CASRKTGQGATEAFF | TGTGCCAGCAGAAAAACGGGACAGGGGGCCACTGAAGCTTTCTTT
TRBJ2-3 | - | TRBD2 | TRBV9 | CASSPGTSGLRTDTQYF | TGTGCCAGCAGTCCCGGGACTAGCGGCCTCCGCACAGATACGCAGTATTTT
TRBJ2-5 | - | TRBD1 | TRBV14 | CASSPWDSRETQYF | TGTGCCAGCAGCCCGTGGGACAGCCGAGAGACCCAGTACTTC
TRBJ2-4 | - | TRBD1 | TRBV27 | CASSLTGLGKNIQYF | TGTGCCAGCAGTTTGACAGGGCTGGGCAAAAACATTCAGTACTTC
TRBJ1-2 | - | - | TRBV19 | CASSITEGYGYTF | TGTGCCAGTAGTATAACAGAGGGCTATGGCTACACCTTC